The 21 T cell receptor beta chains given below trace back to one sample, sequenced in a study of blood T cell repertoires in COVID-19. Generated by immunoSEQ multiplex PCR, the TCRdb table keeps only in-frame clones and is missing some. The sample lists about 79,000 clones, about 90% occurring once. Sequencing input: peripheral blood. The receptor set was obtained from a man aged 50-59 years with active COVID-19.

This sequence joins TRBV7-8 and TRBJ2-2; D perhaps matches TRBD2 (6 bases). There are 17 residues in the CDR3. Between the trimmed V and J ends, which lost 5 bases and 2 bases, there was a span of 18 bases. Germline V gives CDR1 SGHVS, CDR2 FQNEAQ. The CDR3 spells CASSLMTGAINTGELFF. The DNA for the CDR3 is TGTGCCAGCAGCCTAATGACGGGAGCTATTAACACCGGGGAGCTGTTTTTT. Full variable domain (rest looked up from reference TRBV7-8 and TRBJ2-2): GAGVSQSPRYKVAKRGQDVALRCDPISGHVSLFWYQQALGQGPEFLTYFQNEAQLDKSGLPSDRFFAERPEGSVSTLKIQRTQQEDSAVYLCASSLMTGAINTGELFFGEGSRLTVL.

The chain has TRBV5-1 and TRBJ2-7; D may be TRBD2 (5 bases). From germline, CDR1 is SGHRS and CDR2 YFSETQ. This CDR3 contains 15 residues. Trimming pared 0 bases from V and 9 bases from J, leaving 19 bases between. The CDR3 is CASSLASGEEEGQYF. For the CDR3, the DNA is TGCGCCAGCAGCTTGGCCAGCGGCGAAGAAGAGGGGCAGTACTTC.

The chain uses TRBV2 and TRBJ2-1; TRBD2 aligns across 8 bases. The CDR3 contains 15 residues. Unmatched junction bases numbered 7, after V lost 4 bases and J lost 5 bases. CDR1 is SNHLY, CDR2 FYNNEI, per germline. The CDR3 protein is CASSAPRGLDNEQFF. Here the CDR3 DNA reads TGTGCCAGCAGTGCCCCGCGGGGACTAGACAATGAGCAGTTCTTC.

The chain has TRBV2 and TRBJ1-1; D is ambiguous. This CDR3 spans 11 amino acids. Trimming took off 8 bases at V and 1 base at J, with 5 bases between the two ends. Per the germline V gene, CDR1 is SNHLY and CDR2 is FYNNEI. Here the CDR3 reads CASGANTEAFF. DNA for the CDR3: TGTGCCAGCGGAGCGAACACTGAAGCTTTCTTT. The whole variable domain, filled in from reference TRBV2 and TRBJ1-1, reads EPEVTQTPSHQVTQMGQEVILRCVPISNHLYFYWYRQILGQKVEFLVSFYNNEISEKSEIFDDQFSVERPDGSNFTLKIRSTKLEDSAMYFCASGANTEAFFGQGTRLTVV.

This chain uses TRBV7-9 with TRBJ2-3; D may be TRBD1 (5 bases). Trimming took off 2 bases at V and 4 bases at J, with 25 bases between the two ends. There are 19 residues in the CDR3. CDR1 SEHNR and CDR2 FQNEAQ come from the germline V gene (reference sequence). As DNA, the CDR3 is TGTGCCAGCAGCTTACACGACCCTTATAGCAGTAGGGGCTCAGATACGCAGTATTTT. It translates to CASSLHDPYSSRGSDTQYF.

V is TRBV11-2 and J is TRBJ1-1, with D unresolved. V lost 6 bases and J 0 bases, leaving 11 bases between the germline ends. The germline V gene has CDR1 SGHAT and CDR2 FQNNGV. This CDR3 spans 14 amino acids. The CDR3 protein is CASSPGGLNTEAFF. CDR3 DNA sequence: TGTGCCAGCAGTCCCGGAGGTCTGAACACTGAAGCTTTCTTT.

This chain connects TRBV15 to TRBJ2-7; 9 positions agree with TRBD2. The CDR3 extends over 15 amino acids. The trim removed 1 base at V and 2 bases at J, leaving 3 bases unmatched. The germline V gene has CDR1 LNHNV and CDR2 YYDKDF (reference sequence). CDR3 sequence (DNA): TGTGCCACCAGCAGAGCCGCTAGCGGGACCTACGAGCAGTACTTC. This sequence encodes CATSRAASGTYEQYF. The full variable domain, rest sourced from reference TRBV15 and TRBJ2-7, is DAMVIQNPRYQVTQFGKPVTLSCSQTLNHNVMYWYQQKSSQAPKLLFHYYDKDFNNEADTPDNFQSRRPNTSFCFLDIRSPGLGDTAMYLCATSRAASGTYEQYFGPGTRLTVT.

This clone was counted a few times. The rearrangement joins TRBV3-1 (or the pseudogene TRBV3-2) to TRBJ1-5; D unresolved. The CDR3 length is 13 residues. CDR1 and CDR2 (germline): LGHDT, YNNKEL (reference sequence). V was trimmed by 3 bases and J by 7 bases, leaving 10 bases between them. This CDR3 is CASSQGDQQPQHF. The DNA for the CDR3 is TGTGCCAGCAGCCAGGGAGACCAACAGCCCCAGCATTTT.

V usage is TRBV12-3 or TRBV12-4 and J usage is TRBJ1-4; D may be TRBD1 (5 bases). CDR3 length equals 13 residues. The V gene lost 4 bases and the J gene lost 8 bases, with 11 bases spanning the gap. In nucleotides, the CDR3 is TGTGCCAGCAGTTCCGGGACTAGCGAAAAACTGTTTTTT. As protein: CASSSGTSEKLFF.

The chain uses TRBV24-1 and TRBJ2-3; tentative D call: TRBD1 (6 bases). This CDR3 is built from 14 residues. V was trimmed by 5 bases and J by 5 bases, leaving 13 bases between them. From germline, CDR1 is KGHDR and CDR2 SFDVKD. The CDR3 coding sequence is TGTGCCACCAGTGGGGGACAATGGGGAGATACGCAGTATTTT. Amino acids: CATSGGQWGDTQYF.

The chain couples TRBV2 to TRBJ2-7, with TRBD2 matching 8 bases. Trimming took 8 bases from V and 4 from J; bases not matched to a gene: 13. CDR3 length equals 15 residues. Germline CDR1 is SNHLY and CDR2 is FYNNEI. CDR3: CASGPQAGVAYEQYF. The CDR3 DNA reads TGTGCCAGCGGCCCCCAAGCGGGAGTTGCATACGAGCAGTACTTC.

The J gene is TRBJ2-7, the V gene TRBV7-9; D is possibly TRBD1 (6 bases). Germline assignment: CDR1 SEHNR and CDR2 FQNEAQ (reference sequence). CDR3 length equals 17 residues. V lost 0 bases and J lost 3, with 18 bases in between. CDR3 amino acids: CASSLAPTGWRLYEQYF. The CDR3 coding sequence is TGTGCCAGCAGCTTAGCACCTACAGGGTGGAGGCTCTACGAGCAGTACTTC.

The rearrangement joins TRBV12-3 or TRBV12-4 to TRBJ2-1; 12 bases are shared with TRBD2. CDR3 length equals 13 residues. V was clipped by 2 bases and J by 15 bases; unmatched bases: 5. The CDR3 region has the DNA TGTGCCAGCAGTTTACTAGCGGGGGGGCCCTCGTTCTTC. This sequence encodes CASSLLAGGPSFF.

The CDR3 DNA is TGTGCCAGCAGTTATGGCGGGGGCAGAACATACGAGCAGTACTTC. Protein sequence: CASSYGGGRTYEQYF. The chain couples TRBV6-2 or TRBV6-3 to TRBJ2-7, with D maybe TRBD2 (7 bases). Germline CDR1 reads MNHEY; CDR2 reads SVGEGT. The germline V and J ends were trimmed by 3 bases and 4 bases, with 16 bases remaining between them. The CDR3 has 15 amino acids.

The chain is built from TRBV29-1 and TRBJ2-3; 9 bases agree with TRBD2. The ends lost 7 bases at V and 4 bases at J; junction bases unmatched: 6. Per the germline V gene, CDR1 is SQVTM and CDR2 is ANQGSEA. This CDR3 is 13 amino acids long. The CDR3 spells CSATGTSPDTQYF. The CDR3 DNA sequence: TGCAGCGCCACCGGGACTAGCCCAGATACGCAGTATTTT.

Note on this clone: Other DNA sequences in the sample encode the same CDR3. The rearrangement joins TRBV9 to TRBJ2-1; TRBD2 agrees at 15 bases. The V gene's germline CDR1 is SGDLS and CDR2 YYNGEE. CDR3 length: 14 residues. J was trimmed by 9 bases and V by 2 bases; bases with no gene match: 0. The CDR3 loop is CASSVGLAGGEQFF. The CDR3 nucleotides read TGTGCCAGCAGCGTGGGACTAGCGGGAGGTGAGCAGTTCTTC.

This chain links TRBV28 with TRBJ1-1; 7 nucleotides match TRBD1. CDR1 and CDR2 from the germline V gene are MDHEN and SYDVKM. This CDR3 has 15 amino acids. The V segment lost 4 bases and the J segment 0 bases; nucleotides outside the gene matches: 5. As DNA, the CDR3 is TGTGCCAGCAGTTCCGGGACAGAAATGAACACTGAAGCTTTCTTT. Amino acids: CASSSGTEMNTEAFF.

The chain's CDR3 is CASSARGHTQYF. In DNA, the CDR3 is TGTGCCAGCAGCGCGCGGGGCCATACGCAGTATTTT. The chain recombines TRBV9 with TRBJ2-3; D is possibly TRBD2 (6 bases). The CDR3 length is 12 residues. Germline lookup yields CDR1 SGDLS and CDR2 YYNGEE. V was trimmed by 3 bases and J by 7 bases, leaving 9 bases between them.

The chain recombines TRBV7-3 with TRBJ2-1; the D is unclear. The germline V gene has CDR1 SGHTA and CDR2 FQGTGA. V lost 2 bases and J 4 bases, leaving 6 bases between the germline ends. This CDR3 has 13 amino acids. DNA of the CDR3: TGTGCCAGCAGCTTATCAGGTTACAATGAGCAGTTCTTC. Translation gives CASSLSGYNEQFF.

This chain uses TRBV3-1 (or the pseudogene TRBV3-2) with TRBJ1-2, with 8 nucleotides matching TRBD1. V shed 4 bases, J shed 9 bases, and the junction held 16 bases outside the gene matches. Looked up from germline, CDR1 is LGHDT and CDR2 is YNNKEL (reference sequence). CDR3 size: 16 residues. This CDR3 reads CASSPVGTGGLPSYTF. The CDR3 DNA follows: TGTGCCAGCAGCCCTGTTGGTACAGGGGGTCTTCCAAGCTACACCTTC.

A note on this clone: The same CDR3 can be traced to other DNA sequences in this sample. V gene TRBV3-1 (or the pseudogene TRBV3-2) combines with J gene TRBJ2-7; TRBD2 is a possible D gene (6 bases). Per germline, CDR1 LGHDT and CDR2 YNNKEL (reference sequence). Trimming left V 7 bases short and J 4 bases short, with 14 bases between. The CDR3 is 13 residues long. Written as DNA, the CDR3 is TGTGCCAGCACCCGGCAGGGAGGTTACGAGCAGTACTTC. Its translation: CASTRQGGYEQYF.